This TCR beta chain was identified during a study of technical replicates of blood from a few donors. Sequenced by immunoSEQ multiplex PCR; TCRdb stores in-frame clones only, minus some. The data contain 55,000 to 85,000 clones, about 97% of them singletons. CDR1 is SGHTA, CDR2 FQGTGA, per germline. The CDR3 spans 15 residues. The J segment lost 2 bases and the V segment lost 3 bases, leaving 3 bases of the junction unmatched. The TCR comes from a human donor in good health. The sequenced sample consisted of T cells isolated from PBMCs. The genes are TRBV7-3 and TRBJ2-2; 7 bases match TRBD1. The CDR3 coding sequence is TGTGCCAGCAGCTTTGACAGGGCCAACACCGGGGAGCTGTTTTTT. It codes for CASSFDRANTGELFF.